The clone carrying this T cell receptor beta chain was seen just once. Antigen: not known. The record originates from a study of vaccination effects on CD4 cells after COVID-19. Study outcomes and limitations: Within healthy vaccinees, only 1 of 255 vaccine-induced clones displayed cross-reactivity with common cold coronaviruses. Pronounced clonal contraction occurred in clones induced by infection and by vaccine late after vaccination.

Using viral peptide pools, the ViraFEST assay grew out antigen-specific CD4+ T cells prior to sequencing. Once cultured for nine to ten days, the cells underwent separation to obtain CD4+ T cells. Each participant was given two doses of one vaccine (BNT162b2 or mRNA-1273). Having tested negative for nucleocapsid antibodies, the vaccine recipients showed no prior SARS-CoV-2 infection. The protocol was immunoSEQ multiplex PCR, while the TCRdb copy is restricted to in-frame clones and leaves out a portion. The repertoire consists of about 59,000 clones, with just under 80% occurring once and the leading ten covering roughly 2%. The J segment lost 9 bases and the V segment lost 7 bases, leaving 9 bases of the junction unmatched. Germline V gene sequence: CDR1 SQVTM, CDR2 ANQGSEA. This CDR3 comprises 14 residues.

Sequenced here: CD4+ T cells from PBMCs cultured with HCoV-OC43 spike peptides, sampled after COVID-19 vaccination. Subset: HCoV-OC43 spike overlapping peptide pool stimulation. V is TRBV29-1 and J is TRBJ1-6; 10 positions match TRBD1. This receptor was obtained from a human donor who received a COVID-19 vaccine. CDR3 bases: TGCAGCGCCCAAGCCGGGACAGGGGCTTCACCCCTCCACTTT. Translating it yields CSAQAGTGASPLHF.